The subject of this entry is one T cell receptor beta chain. The sample originates from a study of blood T cell repertoires in COVID-19. Whole-study context: T cells, B-cell-depleted T cells, or PBMCs provided the cDNA or gDNA that served as material.

In the authors' methods: The authors estimated nucleated cell counts from reference gene primer amplification. Libraries were prepared by immunoSEQ multiplex PCR; TCRdb keeps only in-frame clonotypes and omits some of them. V, J and clone size reflect that table, while D and trimming were determined from the DNA. The sample lists more than 95,000 clones, 75% to 95% seen once, with around 6% in the top ten. The CDR3 extends over 15 amino acids. Losses at the gene ends were 0 bases for V and 7 bases for J; bases not matched to a gene: 4. Per germline, CDR1 SGHDT and CDR2 YYEEEE. V is TRBV5-6 and J is TRBJ1-2, with 12 nucleotides matching TRBD1. The TCR comes from a human donor in a cohort sampled during active COVID-19. Sequenced input: peripheral blood. The CDR3 sequence: CASSLGDRGLVGYTF. The CDR3 nucleotides are TGTGCCAGCAGCTTGGGGGACAGGGGGCTGGTTGGCTACACCTTC.